The entry below describes one T cell receptor beta chain. The antigen is not known. This entry is derived from a study of cytomegalovirus exposure and HLA in healthy donors. The study's findings and limits: Altogether, about 160 TCR beta chains were recorded as cytomegalovirus-associated.

Among the 110 or so subjects of the validation cohort, separate from the 666-subject first cohort, were the donors. Sequenced by immunoSEQ multiplex PCR; TCRdb stores in-frame clones only, minus some. The sample lists about 180,000 clones; approximately 86% were seen once. Trimming removed 2 bases at V and 4 bases at J, with 13 bases between. The CDR3 loop spans 14 amino acids. Germline V gene sequence: CDR1 SGHRS, CDR2 YFSETQ. The receptor was isolated from a man aged 18-30 years in good health and CMV-seropositive. This sequence joins TRBV5-1 and TRBJ2-7, with D possibly being TRBD1 (6 bases). Source material: PBMCs. CDR3: CASSLGDRIYEQYF. The DNA of the CDR3 is TGCGCCAGCAGCTTAGGAGACAGGATATACGAGCAGTACTTC.